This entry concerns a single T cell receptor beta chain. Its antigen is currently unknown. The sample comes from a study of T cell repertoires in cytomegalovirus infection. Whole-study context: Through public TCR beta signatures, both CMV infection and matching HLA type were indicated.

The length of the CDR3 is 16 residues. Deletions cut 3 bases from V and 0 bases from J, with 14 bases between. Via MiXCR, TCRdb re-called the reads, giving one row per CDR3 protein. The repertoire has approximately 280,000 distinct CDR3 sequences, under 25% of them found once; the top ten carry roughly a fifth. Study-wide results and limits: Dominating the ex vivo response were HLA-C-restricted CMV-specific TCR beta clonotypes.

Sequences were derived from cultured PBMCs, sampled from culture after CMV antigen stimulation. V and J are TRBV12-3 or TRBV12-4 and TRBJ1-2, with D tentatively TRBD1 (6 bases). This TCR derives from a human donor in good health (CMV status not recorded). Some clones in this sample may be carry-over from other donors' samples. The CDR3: CASSLNRAHTNYGYTF. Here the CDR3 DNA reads TGTGCCAGCAGTTTGAACAGGGCCCACACTAACTATGGCTACACCTTC.